This T cell receptor (beta chain) stems from a study of blood T cell repertoires in COVID-19. Overall study: Acute and convalescent COVID-19 specimens originated in the United States, Italy and Spain. From T cells, B-cell-depleted T cells, or PBMCs came the material, which was cDNA or gDNA.

CDR1 is LNHDA, CDR2 SQIVND, per germline (reference sequence). V was pared by 5 bases and J by 3 bases, with 4 bases of the junction left unmatched. This CDR3 contains 14 residues. Per the study methods: Reference gene primers were amplified, and this amplification served to estimate nucleated cell counts. Produced via immunoSEQ multiplex PCR; TCRdb's table is partial and in-frame only. V and J calls and clone size are as listed in that table; D and trimming were resolved from the DNA. This table has roughly 130,000 clones, roughly 88% appearing once. What was sequenced was peripheral blood. This clonotype was sampled from a man aged 55 to 70 with active or convalescent COVID-19. The chain combines TRBV19 with TRBJ2-1; 7 nucleotides align to TRBD2. This CDR3 is CASSRGSYYNEQFF. Here the CDR3 DNA reads TGTGCCAGTAGTCGCGGGAGCTACTACAATGAGCAGTTCTTC.